This record concerns one T cell receptor (beta chain) sequence. This entry belongs to a study of blood T cells in healthy people across ages. A second PCR of roughly 7 to 11 cycles used a sample-barcoded 5' primer and a J-beta primer mix. Via MiXCR, TCRdb re-called the 5' RACE reads, giving one row per CDR3 protein. Of about 1.1 million distinct CDR3 sequences listed, around two fifths were seen once; the top ten hold over 10%. The clonotype originates from a man in his late teens or twenties in good health. The sample consisted of blood.

The CDR3 is CASSLVRNTGELFF. The CDR3 DNA follows: TGCGCCAGCAGCTTGGTCAGAAACACCGGGGAGCTGTTTTTT. The V call is TRBV5-1, the J call TRBJ2-2, with no clear D. V shed 0 bases and J shed 2 bases, with 5 bases lying between them. The CDR3 contains 14 residues. Germline V gene sequence: CDR1 SGHRS, CDR2 YFSETQ. The complete variable domain, with remaining parts taken from reference TRBV5-1 and TRBJ2-2, reads KAGVTQTPRYLIKTRGQQVTLSCSPISGHRSVSWYQQTPGQGLQFLFEYFSETQRNKGNFPGRFSGRQFSNSRSEMNVSTLELGDSALYLCASSLVRNTGELFFGEGSRLTVL.